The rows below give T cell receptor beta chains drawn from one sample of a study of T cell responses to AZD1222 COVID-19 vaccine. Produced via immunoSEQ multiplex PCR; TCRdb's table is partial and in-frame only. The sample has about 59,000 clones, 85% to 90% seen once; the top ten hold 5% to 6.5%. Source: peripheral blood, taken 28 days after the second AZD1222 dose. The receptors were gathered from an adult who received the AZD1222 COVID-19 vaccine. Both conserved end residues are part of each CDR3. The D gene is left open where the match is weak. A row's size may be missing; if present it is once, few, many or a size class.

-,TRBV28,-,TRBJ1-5,TGTGCCAGCAGTTCGCAGGGTATTCGCAATCAGCCCCAGCATTTT,CASSSQGIRNQPQHF
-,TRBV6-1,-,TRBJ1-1,TGTGCCAGCAGTGAAGTGGGGACGGAGGCTGAAGCTTTCTTT,CASSEVGTEAEAFF
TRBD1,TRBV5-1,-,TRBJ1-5,TGCGCCAGCAGCTTGGCCGGGACAGGTGTGGAACCCCAGCATTTT,CASSLAGTGVEPQHF
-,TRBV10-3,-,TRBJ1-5,TGTGCCTCCGGGGGCAGGGATGATCAGCCCCAGCATTTT,CASGGRDDQPQHF
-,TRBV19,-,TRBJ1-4,TGTGCCAGTAGTCAAGGCGACAGTTGGGGTGAAAAACTGTTTTTT,CASSQGDSWGEKLFF
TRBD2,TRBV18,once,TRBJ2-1,TGTGCCAGCTCACTAGGGGGACTAGGGGTCTCCTACAATGAGCAGTTCTTC,CASSLGGLGVSYNEQFF
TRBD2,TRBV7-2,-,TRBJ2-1,TGTGCCAGCAGTCCCCCGGGACTAGCGTACTACAATGAGCAGTTCTTC,CASSPPGLAYYNEQFF
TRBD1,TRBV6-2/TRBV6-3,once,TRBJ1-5,TGTGCCAGCAGTTACTATTCAACCGGGACAGGGGTAAATCAGCCCCAGCATTTT,CASSYYSTGTGVNQPQHF
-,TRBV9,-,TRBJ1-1,TGTGCCAGCAGCGTAGCAACAGGGACGAACACTGAAGCTTTCTTT,CASSVATGTNTEAFF
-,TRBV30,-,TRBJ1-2,TGTGCCTGGAGTGTTGGCCGTTGGGCGGATGGCTACACCTTC,CAWSVGRWADGYTF
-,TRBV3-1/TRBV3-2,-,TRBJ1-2,TGTGCCAGCAGCCAAGGGGACATTAACTATGGCTACACCTTC,CASSQGDINYGYTF
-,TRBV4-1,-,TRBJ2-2,TGCGCCAGCAGCCACCAATTCCCCCTGAACACCGGGGAGCTGTTTTTT,CASSHQFPLNTGELFF
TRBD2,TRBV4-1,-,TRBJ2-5,TGCGCCAGCAGCCAGGCCCCGGGACTAGCGGGAGAGACCCAGTACTTC,CASSQAPGLAGETQYF
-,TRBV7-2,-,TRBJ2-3,TGTGCCAGCAGCTTAGGTAGGGCACGGTCAGATACGCAGTATTTT,CASSLGRARSDTQYF
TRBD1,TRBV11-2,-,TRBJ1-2,TGTGCCAGCAGCTTAACGGACAGGGGAGGGGGCTACACCTTC,CASSLTDRGGGYTF
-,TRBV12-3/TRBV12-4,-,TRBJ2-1,TGTGCCAGCAGTTTGAACCGGCTGAATGAGCAGTTCTTC,CASSLNRLNEQFF
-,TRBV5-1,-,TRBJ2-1,TGCGCCAGCAGCTTAGGTCAGGTTGACAATGAGCAGTTCTTC,CASSLGQVDNEQFF
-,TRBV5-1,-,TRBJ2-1,TGCGCCAGCAGCTTGGTTACGGGGGGACAGGCGGGGCAGTTCTTC,CASSLVTGGQAGQFF
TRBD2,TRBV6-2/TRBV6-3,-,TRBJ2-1,TGTGCCAGCAGTTACTCGGGACTAGCGGGGGTCTACAATGAGCAGTTCTTC,CASSYSGLAGVYNEQFF
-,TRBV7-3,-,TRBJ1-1,TGTGCCAGCAGCTTAGGGACCACTACGCCTGAAGCTTTCTTT,CASSLGTTTPEAFF
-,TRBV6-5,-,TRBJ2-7,TGTGCCAGCCTAGACCGTTACGAGCAGTACTTC,CASLDRYEQYF
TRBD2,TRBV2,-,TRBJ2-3,TGTGCCAGCAAGGGACTAGCGGGGTTCCCAGATACGCAGTATTTT,CASKGLAGFPDTQYF
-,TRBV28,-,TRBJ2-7,TGTGCCAGCAGTTTTCCCCGGGACCCTTACGAGCAGTACTTC,CASSFPRDPYEQYF
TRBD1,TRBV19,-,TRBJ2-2,TGTGCCAGTACCAAGGGACAGGTGGGCGCCGGGGAGCTGTTTTTT,CASTKGQVGAGELFF
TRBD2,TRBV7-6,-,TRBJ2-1,TGTGCCAGCACCACAGGACTAGCGAGTCTCTACAATGAGCAGTTCTTC,CASTTGLASLYNEQFF
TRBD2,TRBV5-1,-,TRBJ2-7,TGCGCCAGCAGCCTAGGGACTACCTCCTACGAGCAGTACTTC,CASSLGTTSYEQYF
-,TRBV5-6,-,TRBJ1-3,TGTGCCAGCAGCCTTTGGGCAGTGGGCTCTGGAAACACCATATATTTT,CASSLWAVGSGNTIYF
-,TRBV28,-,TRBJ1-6,TGTGCCAGCAGCTTCTCGAGGGACCGCGGGGAACATCCCCTCCACTTT,CASSFSRDRGEHPLHF
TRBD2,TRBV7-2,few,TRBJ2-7,TGTGCCAGCGGAGGACTAGCGGGAGGCCAGCAGTACTTC,CASGGLAGGQQYF
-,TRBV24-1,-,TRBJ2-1,TGTGCCACCAGTGATGGAGGACCGGGAAAACTCGCAGGTTCCTACAATGAGCAGTTCTTC,CATSDGGPGKLAGSYNEQFF
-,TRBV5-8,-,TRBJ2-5,TGTGCCAGCCCCTTGGGACCCTTCAGTAGGATTGAGACCCAGTACTTC,CASPLGPFSRIETQYF
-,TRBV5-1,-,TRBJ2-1,TGCGCCAGCAGCTTGCCCCACAATGAGCAGTTCTTC,CASSLPHNEQFF
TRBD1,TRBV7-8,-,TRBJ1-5,TGTGCCAGCAGCTTAGACAGGGACAGGGTTGCTCAGCCCCAGCATTTT,CASSLDRDRVAQPQHF
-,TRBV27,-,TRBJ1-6,TGTGCCAGCAGTTCGGAACGCAATTCACCCCTCCACTTT,CASSSERNSPLHF
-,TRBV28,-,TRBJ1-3,TGTGCCAGCAGTTTCAACCGCCGTCAGGATACTGGAAACACCATATATTTT,CASSFNRRQDTGNTIYF
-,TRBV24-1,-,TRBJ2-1,TGTGCCACCAGTGATTTGTCGAATGAGCAGTTCTTC,CATSDLSNEQFF
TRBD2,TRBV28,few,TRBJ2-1,TGTGCCAGCAGTTCCCCTCAACTAGCGGGAGGCGATTACAATGAGCAGTTCTTC,CASSSPQLAGGDYNEQFF
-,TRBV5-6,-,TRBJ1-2,TGTGCCAGCAGCAGTAAGAAGTGGAACTATGGCTACACCTTC,CASSSKKWNYGYTF
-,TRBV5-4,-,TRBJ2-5,TGTGCCAGCAGACCGGGACACACCCAAGAGACCCAGTACTTC,CASRPGHTQETQYF
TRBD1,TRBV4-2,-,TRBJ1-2,TGTGCCAGCAGCCCAAGGACAGGGGGCTTTAGTGATGGCTACACCTTC,CASSPRTGGFSDGYTF
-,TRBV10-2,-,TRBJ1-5,TGCGCCAGCAGCCCTCGGACAGAACTTAGCAATCAGCCCCAGCATTTT,CASSPRTELSNQPQHF